The TCR beta chain under discussion was sequenced for a study of blood T cell repertoires in COVID-19. Study information: Sources were T cells, B-cell-depleted T cells, or PBMCs; the material itself was cDNA or gDNA.

The data were produced by immunoSEQ multiplex PCR, yet TCRdb's version contains in-frame clones alone and is incomplete. The sample contains under 150,000 clones, 75% to 85% of which appear only once. V dropped 3 bases and J dropped 5 bases, with 11 bases sitting between them. In germline, CDR1 is LGHDT, CDR2 YNNKEL (reference sequence). The CDR3 sequence is 14 residues long. The sequence was obtained from a woman between 50 and 59 years old with acute or convalescent COVID-19. The chain joins TRBV3-1 (or the pseudogene TRBV3-2) to TRBJ1-3; D not certain. The material sequenced was peripheral blood. The CDR3 DNA is TGTGCCAGCAGCCACGAAAGCCCCAGAAACACCATATATTTT. It is translated as CASSHESPRNTIYF.